Sequencing of this TCR beta chain was carried out in a study of T cell responses to AZD1222 COVID-19 vaccine. Details on this clone: Its antigen is as yet unknown.

Study findings and constraints: Scientists sampled the repertoires only once the peak T cell response had passed. The sample set comprised mostly white British donors with more females, and clonal diversity was possibly underestimated. Baseline antibody screening turned up just six or seven seropositive AZD1222 recipients.

Using immunoSEQ multiplex PCR, the repertoire was profiled, and TCRdb retains in-frame clones only, with some absent. The table includes 150,000 to 200,000 clones, around 92% detected once. The CDR3 consists of 14 residues. Trimming pared 2 bases from V and 7 bases from J, leaving 12 bases between. CDR1 and CDR2 (germline): SGHAT, FQNNGV. Sequencing used peripheral blood, obtained on day 0 of AZD1222 vaccination. This rearrangement joins TRBV11-2 to TRBJ2-1; D perhaps matches TRBD1 (6 bases). This TCR was sampled from an adult in good health. Here the CDR3 DNA reads TGTGCCAGCAGCTTACAACAGGGCCGGAATGAGCAGTTCTTC. Its translation is CASSLQQGRNEQFF.